This passage covers 3 T cell receptor beta chains from one sample sequenced in a study of T cell responses to AZD1222 COVID-19 vaccine (dated by TCRdb to the early 2020s). The library was produced with the immunoSEQ multiplex PCR assay. The immuneACCESS repertoire file appears here via TCRdb, limited to in-frame rearrangements. These files lack a portion of the clones; in checked studies, under half of the deficit traces to unresolved V genes, and the cause of the others is not known. Here the sample has some 140,000 clones; 85% occur a single time. Of the sample, 7.9% falls within the top ten clones. Interpreted using the paper, the time point label stands for: about 28 days (+/-7) after the second vaccine dose. The treatment or condition label, read with the paper, signifies: meningococcal conjugate vaccine given as trial control. Source: peripheral blood, taken 28 days after the second dose of the MenACWY control vaccine. The receptors originated from an adult who received the MenACWY meningococcal vaccine as a control.

The CDR3 loop is CASSSHPAGEQAFF. As DNA, the CDR3 is TGTGCCAGCAGCTCTCACCCCGCGGGAGAACAAGCTTTCTTT. V and J are TRBV7-8 and TRBJ1-1; D gene unclear. The CDR3 length is 14 residues. Germline CDR1 SGHVS, CDR2 FQNEAQ. V was shortened by 4 bases and J by 9 bases, with 18 bases between the two germline ends.

This clone was counted between two and nine times. The chain uses TRBV15 and TRBJ1-2; D uncertain. The germline gives CDR1 LNHNV, CDR2 YYDKDF (reference sequence). Trimming shortened V by 0 bases and J by 8 bases, and 16 bases separated the two germline ends. CDR3 length equals 15 residues. The CDR3 sequence is CATSRDPLPREGYTF. CDR3 nucleotides: TGTGCCACCAGCAGAGATCCCCTTCCACGCGAAGGCTACACCTTC.

The chain links TRBV6-5 to TRBJ1-6, with D maybe TRBD1 (6 bases). The length of the CDR3 is 14 residues. With 2 bases removed from V and 10 bases from J, the gap between germline ends came to 12 bases. The germline CDR1 and CDR2 sequences are MNHEY and SVGAGI. In DNA, the CDR3 is TGTGCCAGCAGTTACAACAGGGTAGAATCACCCCTCCACTTT. Its protein is CASSYNRVESPLHF.